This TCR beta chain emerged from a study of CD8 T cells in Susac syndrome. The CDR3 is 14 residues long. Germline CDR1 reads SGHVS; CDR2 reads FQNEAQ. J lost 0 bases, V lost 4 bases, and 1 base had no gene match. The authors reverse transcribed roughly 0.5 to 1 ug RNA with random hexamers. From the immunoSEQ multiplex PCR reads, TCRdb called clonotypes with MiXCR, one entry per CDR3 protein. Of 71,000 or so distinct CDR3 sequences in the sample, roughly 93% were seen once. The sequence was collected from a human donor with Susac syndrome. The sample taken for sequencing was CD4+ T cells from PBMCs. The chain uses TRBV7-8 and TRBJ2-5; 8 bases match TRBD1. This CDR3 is CASSSDRDQETQYF. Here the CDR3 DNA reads TGTGCCAGCAGCTCGGACAGGGACCAAGAGACCCAGTACTTC.